This T cell receptor (beta chain) originates from a study of T-cell reconstitution after alpha-beta-depleted transplantation in children. Study-wide findings and caveats: A year post-transplant, T-cell counts and diversity derived mostly from newly produced T cells. Approximately two months post-transplant, alpha-beta T cells reportedly originated from several hundred expanded graft clones. Some patients owed their high day-60 TCRbeta diversity to surviving recipient T cells and thymic progenitors.

With regard to this clonotype: Its antigen is undetermined.

This sample's TCRbeta library carried unique molecular identifier barcodes. TCRdb re-derived calls from the PCR reads in MiXCR, one entry per CDR3 protein. In the table there are 100,000 or so distinct CDR3 sequences, around 6% of which are singletons. CDR3 length equals 16 residues. Germline V lookup: CDR1 MDHEN, CDR2 SYDVKM. Trimming took 3 bases from V and 5 from J; bases not matched to a gene: 9. This specimen consisted of PBMCs, mostly from graft donor cells, obtained 60 days after TCRalphabeta/CD19-depleted stem cell transplant. V gene TRBV28 combines with J gene TRBJ2-3, with TRBD2 matching over 9 bases. The receptor was isolated from a female patient aged 2-15 years who had a stem cell transplant for Fanconi anemia, so the T cells may come from the graft donor. The CDR3 DNA reads as TGTGCCAGCAGTTTCCCCCCAGCGGGAGGACTAGATACGCAGTATTTT. The encoded protein is CASSFPPAGGLDTQYF.